The 20 T cell receptor beta chains presented below share a single source sample, sequenced in a study of T cells after yellow fever vaccination. TCRdb reanalysed the 5' RACE reads using MiXCR and keeps one entry per CDR3 protein. This table has a few hundred thousand distinct CDR3 sequences, around 10% appearing once. Here the sequenced sample was CD4+ T cells sorted from PBMCs, taken 5 days after the yellow fever booster vaccination. Every receptor here comes from a man between 18 and 35 years old who received the YFV17D yellow fever vaccine.

This clonotype was counted a few times. The chain combines TRBV6-6 with TRBJ2-5; D gene ambiguous. Trimming left V 2 bases short and J 7 bases short, with 11 bases between. Germline CDR1 is MNHNY and CDR2 is SVGAGI (reference sequence). This CDR3 is 13 amino acids long. CDR3 sequence reads: CASSYNVRGTQYF. Here the CDR3 DNA reads TGTGCCAGCAGTTACAACGTGCGTGGGACCCAGTACTTC.

The chain links TRBV7-2 to TRBJ2-7; 8 nucleotides align to TRBD1. Trimming cost V 1 base and J 6 bases; bases outside gene matches: 5. The CDR3 extends over 14 amino acids. Germline V lookup: CDR1 SGHTA, CDR2 FQGNSA. Written as DNA, the CDR3 is TGTGCCAGCAGCTTAGGGCAGGGGGCAGGCGAGCAGTACGTC. Amino acids: CASSLGQGAGEQYV.

In this sample, this clonotype turned up many times. The CDR3 DNA reads TGCGCCAGCAGCACACTACCGGACAGGGGGTCGGTGACCCAGTACTTC. Protein product: CASSTLPDRGSVTQYF. The chain employs TRBV5-1 and TRBJ2-5, with 10 bases aligning to TRBD1. After removal of 4 bases from V and 7 bases from J, the junction contained 13 bases not matched to a gene. The germline V gene has CDR1 SGHRS and CDR2 YFSETQ. The CDR3 is 16 amino acids.

The CDR3 loop reads CASRMGLANNEQFF. CDR3 DNA: TGTGCCAGCAGAATGGGACTCGCCAACAATGAGCAGTTCTTC. This sequence joins TRBV7-2 and TRBJ2-1; D may be TRBD2 (6 bases). Germline values: CDR1 SGHTA, CDR2 FQGNSA. The length of the CDR3 is 14 residues. Trimming pared 6 bases from V and 5 bases from J, leaving 14 bases between. Complete variable domain (other parts from reference TRBV7-2 and TRBJ2-1): GAGVSQSPSNKVTEKGKDVELRCDPISGHTALYWYRQSLGQGLEFLIYFQGNSAPDKSGLPSDRFSAERTGGSVSTLTIQRTQQEDSAVYLCASRMGLANNEQFFGPGTRLTVL.

This clonotype was detected only a few times. This chain uses TRBV5-1 with TRBJ2-7; 12 positions match TRBD2. V trimming: 1 base; J trimming: 2 bases; junction bases outside the gene matches: 13. The germline gives CDR1 SGHRS, CDR2 YFSETQ. This CDR3 has 19 residues. CDR3 region: CASSLRLAGDLLYTYEQYF. The DNA for the CDR3 is TGCGCCAGCAGCTTGCGACTAGCGGGGGACCTTTTATACACCTACGAGCAGTACTTC. The full variable domain, its missing parts supplied by reference TRBV5-1 and TRBJ2-7, is KAGVTQTPRYLIKTRGQQVTLSCSPISGHRSVSWYQQTPGQGLQFLFEYFSETQRNKGNFPGRFSGRQFSNSRSEMNVSTLELGDSALYLCASSLRLAGDLLYTYEQYFGPGTRLTVT.

This clonotype was counted only a few times. V is TRBV7-9 and J is TRBJ1-1; D gene ambiguous. Trimming took 1 base from V and 4 from J, leaving 10 bases between them. CDR3 size: 14 residues. Germline values: CDR1 SEHNR, CDR2 FQNEAQ (reference sequence). This chain's CDR3 is CASSLGADSTEAFF. The CDR3 DNA sequence: TGTGCCAGCAGCTTAGGGGCGGATAGCACTGAAGCTTTCTTT.

This chain joins TRBV7-8 and TRBJ1-2; possibly TRBD1 for D (6 bases). The V gene lost 4 bases and the J gene lost 6 bases, with 15 bases spanning the gap. CDR1 and CDR2 from the germline V gene are SGHVS and FQNEAQ. The CDR3 has 14 amino acids. The CDR3 sequence: CASSYETGGDGYTF. CDR3 coding DNA: TGTGCCAGCAGCTACGAGACAGGCGGGGATGGCTACACCTTC.

This clonotype was seen more than once but under ten times. J is TRBJ1-2 and V is TRBV28; D is undetermined. The ends were cut back, 3 bases at V and 5 bases at J, with 10 bases in the middle. This CDR3 comprises 13 residues. Germline V lookup: CDR1 MDHEN, CDR2 SYDVKM. CDR3 coding DNA: TGTGCCAGCAGTTTTGCACAGTCTTATGGCTACACCTTC. Amino acids: CASSFAQSYGYTF.

This clonotype appeared a few times. This chain joins TRBV7-6 and TRBJ1-5; D unresolved. The CDR3 spans 14 residues. Germline assignment: CDR1 SGHVS and CDR2 FNYEAQ. The ends were cut back, 2 bases at V and 4 bases at J, with 9 bases in the middle. The CDR3 DNA reads TGTGCCAGCAGCTTAAGGCCAGCGAATCAGCCCCAGCATTTT. This sequence encodes CASSLRPANQPQHF.

V usage is TRBV29-1 and J usage is TRBJ2-2; tentatively, D is TRBD1 or TRBD2 (5 bases each). The CDR3 consists of 16 residues. Germline V lookup: CDR1 SQVTM, CDR2 ANQGSEA. The germline V and J ends were trimmed by 7 bases and 7 bases, with 25 bases remaining between them. CDR3 nucleotides: TGCAGCGCCGGAACTGCCGGGACCCAACGTGGCGGGGAGCTGTTTTTT. This encodes CSAGTAGTQRGGELFF.

This chain links TRBV12-3 or TRBV12-4 with TRBJ2-5; 11 positions agree with TRBD1. CDR3 length: 15 amino acids. Unmatched junction bases numbered 3, after V lost 2 bases and J lost 4 bases. Written as DNA, the CDR3 is TGTGCCAGCAGTTTAAGGACAGGGGGCGCAGAGACCCAGTACTTC. It codes for CASSLRTGGAETQYF.

This clonotype was observed a few times. This rearrangement joins TRBV6-5 to TRBJ1-6; D is undetermined. V dropped 6 bases and J dropped 14 bases, with 14 bases sitting between them. This CDR3 has 12 residues. CDR1 is MNHEY, CDR2 SVGAGI, per germline. DNA of the CDR3: TGTGCCAGCAGGTCCCCCCCAGGTTCCCTCCACTTT. Protein product: CASRSPPGSLHF.

This clonotype has only a few counts. This chain links TRBV6-5 with TRBJ2-1; no reliable D call. CDR1 is MNHEY and CDR2 is SVGAGI in the germline V gene. This CDR3 is built from 14 residues. V dropped 0 bases and J dropped 8 bases, with 11 bases sitting between them. CDR3: CASSYSETKHEQFF. The CDR3 nucleotides read TGTGCCAGCAGTTACTCCGAGACGAAGCATGAGCAGTTCTTC.

This rearrangement joins TRBV6-2 or TRBV6-3 to TRBJ1-1; 9 bases fit TRBD1. The germline V gene encodes CDR1 MNHEY and CDR2 SVGEGT. This CDR3 is 11 amino acids long. The ends lost 11 bases at V and 10 bases at J; junction bases unmatched: 8. CDR3 bases: TGTGCCGCTACCCAGGGACAGGGAGCTTTCTTT. It is translated as CAATQGQGAFF.

This clonotype was found a few times. V and J are TRBV12-3 or TRBV12-4 and TRBJ2-1; tentative D call: TRBD1 (5 bases). There are 16 residues in the CDR3. V lost 6 bases to trimming and J lost 1 base, with 16 bases between them. The CDR3 sequence is CASRGWGRTSYNEQFF. CDR3 nucleotide sequence: TGTGCCAGCAGGGGCTGGGGCCGAACTTCCTACAATGAGCAGTTCTTC.

CDR3 nucleotides: TGCGCCAGCAGTGATTCGGGTTCGGGGGTAGCTTTCTTT. Translating it yields CASSDSGSGVAFF. The V gene is TRBV10-1, the J gene TRBJ1-1; TRBD1 might be the D (5 bases). Germline V gene data show CDR1 as WNHNN and CDR2 as SYGVQD (reference sequence). V was clipped by 3 bases and J by 10 bases, with 15 bases between them. The CDR3 is 13 residues long.

The CDR3 bases are TGTGCCAGCGGGGTCCCTCTTGGTTTCAATGAGCAGTTCTTC. It codes for CASGVPLGFNEQFF. J is TRBJ2-1 and V is TRBV6-2 or TRBV6-3; D uncertain. V was trimmed by 8 bases and J by 6 bases, leaving 17 bases between them. The CDR3 spans 14 residues. In germline, CDR1 is MNHEY, CDR2 SVGEGT.

This clonotype came up a few times. The chain employs TRBV6-5 and TRBJ1-2, with D hard to call. Germline V CDR1 and CDR2: MNHEY, SVGAGI. With 10 bases removed from V and 8 bases from J, the gap between germline ends came to 17 bases. The CDR3 has 12 residues. In nucleotides, the CDR3 is TGTGCCACGGCGGAGGGATTGGACGGCTACACCTTC. Amino acids: CATAEGLDGYTF.

On this clonotype itself: One end of the junction does not line up with germline, which may come from a read error. The chain recombines TRBV20-1 with TRBJ2-1; tentative D call: TRBD1 (7 bases). The germline V gene has CDR1 DFQATT and CDR2 SNEGSKA (reference sequence). The CDR3 is made up of 17 amino acids. Written as DNA, the CDR3 is TGCAGTGCTAAAAGGTTGGAGGGGGCCGCTAACTACAATGGGCAGTTCTTC. Protein: CSAKRLEGAANYNGQFF.

This clonotype was seen a few times. The chain uses TRBV18 and TRBJ2-7; 10 bases align to TRBD2. V shed 3 bases and J 6 bases; nucleotides not matched to a gene: 11. CDR1 is KGHSH, CDR2 LQKENI, per germline. CDR3 length: 16 residues. The CDR3 bases are TGTGCCAGCTCACCTAACAGCGGGGGGGCAGTGGGCGAGCAGTACTTC. Amino acid sequence: CASSPNSGGAVGEQYF.